This T cell receptor beta chain is from a study of cytomegalovirus exposure and HLA in healthy donors. Whole-study findings and limits: More than 150 TCR beta chains were listed as cytomegalovirus-associated. It was likely that a cluster of highly shared sequence variants was a sequencing artifact. Cytomegalovirus status, reportedly, was diagnosed with high specificity and sensitivity by the classifier.

V was clipped by 6 bases and J by 2 bases, with 8 bases between them. Germline CDR1 SGHAT, CDR2 FQNNGV. This CDR3 comprises 12 residues. The PCR made use of 60 Vbeta and 13 Jbeta primers. The assay was immunoSEQ multiplex PCR, and TCRdb's table has in-frame clones only and misses some. The sample records approximately 61,000 clones, about four fifths being singletons. A few counts support this clone. What it binds is not known. This sequence originates from a man between 18 and 29 years old in good health and CMV-seropositive. This chain joins TRBV11-2 and TRBJ2-7; D unclear. Sequenced sample: PBMCs. CDR3 region: CASSNSPYEQYF. In nucleotides, the CDR3 is TGTGCCAGCAGTAACAGTCCCTACGAGCAGTACTTC.